The sequence of this TCR beta chain was determined in a study of shared T cell receptors in the human thymus. Using immunoSEQ multiplex PCR, the repertoire was profiled, and TCRdb retains in-frame clones only, with some absent. The repertoire consists of more than 550,000 clones, with approximately 87% occurring once and the leading ten covering roughly 0.0089%. The CDR3 is made up of 15 amino acids. CDR1 and CDR2 (germline): SGHRS, YFSETQ. The ends lost 2 bases at V and 0 bases at J; junction bases unmatched: 4. This sample also belongs to another study, concerning human thymus T cells.

Sequencing was carried out using thymocytes. The chain couples TRBV5-1 to TRBJ1-1, with TRBD1 identical over 7 bases. The TCR was taken from a boy in the first two years of life with a congenital heart defect. CDR3 DNA sequence: TGCGCCAGCAGCTTATTGACAGGGATGAACACTGAAGCTTTCTTT. Protein: CASSLLTGMNTEAFF.